The clone carrying this TCR beta chain was seen once. In Seattle, patients joined the study during active infection and were tracked longitudinally. This sample stems from a study of blood T cell repertoires in COVID-19. Study-wide background: Researchers got acute and convalescent COVID-19 samples from the United States, Italy and Spain.

The germline V gene has CDR1 MGHRA and CDR2 YSYEKL. The length of the CDR3 is 18 residues. After removal of 3 bases from V and 4 bases from J, the junction contained 15 bases not matched to a gene. Methods used by the authors: Scientists estimated how many nucleated cells there were by amplifying reference gene primers. This table comes from immunoSEQ multiplex PCR, and its TCRdb copy is limited to in-frame clones, with some not included. V, J and clone size are taken as reported in that table, and D and trimming were inferred from the DNA itself. Among 150,000 to 200,000 clones listed, more than 80% were seen once.

The chain uses TRBV4-1 and TRBJ1-1; 9 nucleotides agree with TRBD1. Input material: peripheral blood. This sequence originates from an older woman with COVID-19, enrolled during active disease. For the CDR3, the DNA is TGCGCCAGCAGCCAGGCGTATATACAGGGGGCGCGTGGCACTGAAGCTTTCTTT. As protein: CASSQAYIQGARGTEAFF.